The subject of this entry is one T cell receptor beta chain. Its target is not known. This may be a read error, as it is one base from a much larger clone. This entry belongs to a study of T-cell reconstitution after alpha-beta-depleted transplantation in children. Findings of the study overall: A year post-transplant, T-cell counts and diversity derived mostly from newly produced T cells. Several patients had high TCRbeta diversity at day 60; it came from surviving recipient T cells and thymic progenitors. As was reported, about two months after transplant, alpha-beta T cells came from several hundred expanded graft clones.

Using unique molecular identifiers, the investigators prepared the TCRbeta library. TCRdb reanalysed the PCR reads using MiXCR and keeps one entry per CDR3 protein. Among 400,000 to 550,000 distinct CDR3 sequences, over 9.5% were seen once, and the ten largest hold around 2.2%. Sample: PBMCs, taken before TCRalphabeta/CD19-depleted stem cell transplant. This clonotype was obtained from a child aged 2 to 10 with inherited bone marrow failure, due to receive a stem cell transplant.

CDR3: CASSTTGTSYNDQFF. Written as DNA, the CDR3 is TGTGCCAGCAGTACAACCGGGACAAGCTACAATGACCAGTTCTTC. V is TRBV6-1 and J is TRBJ2-1, with D perhaps TRBD1 (6 bases). CDR3 length equals 15 residues. The V gene's germline CDR1 is MNHNS and CDR2 SASEGT.